The clone carrying this T cell receptor (beta chain) was observed a few times. Its antigen remains unidentified. One junction end does not reproduce the germline sequence, and a read error may be involved. The data are from a study of blood T cells in healthy people across ages. There were healthy Caucasian individuals from Russia, aged roughly 6 to 90, serving as donors. Study conclusions and caveats: With age, beta diversity per million T cells declined roughly linearly, significantly by 30 to 40.

For the second PCR, which ran for roughly 7 to 11 cycles, a sample-barcoded 5' primer and a J-beta primer mix were used. A minimum of 2.5 million CDR3-containing paired-end reads was obtained for each sample. TCRdb redid the calling of the 5' RACE reads with MiXCR, one entry per CDR3 protein. The sample has nearly 800,000 distinct CDR3 sequences, more than 20% seen once; the top ten hold 3.7%. This same sample was also part of a study on T cells of mothers and their children.

The TCR originated in a boy younger than 18 in good health. Input material: blood.

The CDR3 region is CASSFGVGQYF. As DNA, the CDR3 is TGTGCCAGTAGTTTCGGGGTCGGGCAGTACTTC. The chain uses TRBV12-3 or TRBV12-4 and TRBJ2-7; the D gene is possibly TRBD2 (5 bases). The CDR3 spans 11 residues.